The clone carrying this T cell receptor (beta chain) showed up just a few times. The data derive from a study of T-cell reconstitution after alpha-beta-depleted transplantation in children. Unique molecular identifiers were incorporated into the prepared TCRbeta library. TCRdb itself ran the PCR reads through MiXCR, one entry per CDR3 protein. The data contain about 610,000 distinct CDR3 sequences, about 10% of them singletons. Deletions cut 0 bases from V and 4 bases from J, with 9 bases between. CDR3 length equals 15 residues. Per germline, CDR1 LGHNA and CDR2 YSLEER. This chain joins TRBV4-3 and TRBJ2-2; D is undetermined. This receptor was taken from a human donor who donated a stem cell graft to a child with acute myeloid leukemia. The sample consisted of PBMCs from the stem cell graft donor, taken from the stem cell graft. CDR3 sequence reads: CASSQDRLVTGELFF. Here the CDR3 DNA reads TGCGCCAGCAGCCAAGATCGTCTCGTCACCGGGGAGCTGTTTTTT.